Described below is a single T cell receptor (beta chain) sequence and its context. Produced via immunoSEQ multiplex PCR; TCRdb's table is partial and in-frame only. The sample yields 65,000 to 70,000 clones, 80% to 90% seen once. The sample is drawn from a study of OX40 agonist ivuxolimab in advanced cancers. The wider study: Prior checkpoint blockade (anti-PD-1, anti-PD-L1 or anti-CTLA-4) was permitted; approximately 40% had it.

Germline V CDR1 and CDR2: SGHAT, FQNNGV. Trimming shortened V by 0 bases and J by 6 bases, and 8 bases separated the two germline ends. The CDR3 consists of 14 residues. The gene calls are TRBV11-2 and TRBJ2-2, with D uncertain. This receptor was obtained from an adult with an advanced solid tumor such as melanoma, head and neck, liver or kidney cancer. The sequencing here drew on CD4+ or CD8+ T cells sorted from blood, taken in a trial of the OX40 agonist ivuxolimab. CDR3 bases: TGTGCCAGCAGCTTAGAGGGCATAGCCGGGGAGCTGTTTTTT. Translated: CASSLEGIAGELFF.